The 30 T cell receptor beta chains given below trace back to one sample, sequenced in a study of shared clonotypes between healthy human individuals (dated by TCRdb to about 2020). The library was obtained by the immunoSEQ multiplex PCR assay. TCRdb re-hosts the immuneACCESS table, in-frame sequences only. Its copies lack some clones; in the studies checked, an unresolved V gene accounts for under half of them, and the cause for the rest is not known. Across this sample there are roughly 1.5 million clones, with approximately 98% seen only once. Of the sample, about 0.45% falls within the top ten clones. The source material was naive CD4+ T cells sorted from blood. The cell subset or site label for this specimen denotes: CD45RA+ positively selected. All receptors derive from a man aged 25-40 years in good health.

The chain links TRBV5-4 to TRBJ2-1, with 8 bases that match TRBD2. The CDR3 runs 16 residues. The germline gives CDR1 SGHNT, CDR2 YYREEE (reference sequence). With 1 base clipped from V and 2 bases from J, the junction kept 5 bases outside the gene matches. In DNA form, the CDR3 reads TGTGCCAGCAGCTTGATAGGTAGCGGGGCCTACAATGAGCAGTTCTTC. As protein: CASSLIGSGAYNEQFF. Complete variable domain (other parts from reference TRBV5-4 and TRBJ2-1): ETGVTQSPTHLIKTRGQQVTLRCSSQSGHNTVSWYQQALGQGPQFIFQYYREEENGRGNFPPRFSGLQFPNYSSELNVNALELDDSALYLCASSLIGSGAYNEQFFGPGTRLTVL.

This CDR3 is CASSFWGSYNEQFF. CDR3 sequence (DNA): TGTGCCAGCAGTTTCTGGGGTTCCTACAATGAGCAGTTCTTC. The rearrangement joins TRBV27 to TRBJ2-1; no definite D call. V lost 3 bases and J lost 1, with 7 bases in between. The CDR3 totals 14 residues. Germline lookup yields CDR1 MNHEY and CDR2 SMNVEV (reference sequence).

CDR3 DNA: TGCGCCAGCAGCCGGATCAGGTCGGAGGAGCAGTACTTC. As protein: CASSRIRSEEQYF. V and J are TRBV4-1 and TRBJ2-7; unclear D gene. The V gene lost 4 bases and the J gene lost 7 bases, with 14 bases spanning the gap. The germline V gene has CDR1 MGHRA and CDR2 YSYEKL. There are 13 residues in the CDR3.

The chain has TRBV15 and TRBJ2-1; D gene ambiguous. Germline V CDR1 and CDR2: LNHNV, YYDKDF (reference sequence). The CDR3 has 13 residues. With 1 base removed from V and 6 bases from J, the gap between germline ends came to 7 bases. CDR3: CATSRVELNEQFF. The CDR3 DNA is TGTGCCACCAGCAGAGTGGAGCTCAATGAGCAGTTCTTC.

This chain connects TRBV11-2 to TRBJ2-1, with 12 bases matching TRBD2. Losses at the gene ends were 0 bases for V and 3 bases for J; bases not matched to a gene: 3. The CDR3 runs to 17 residues. CDR1 SGHAT and CDR2 FQNNGV come from the germline V gene. CDR3 loop: CASSLDRLAGVYNEQFF. The CDR3, as DNA: TGTGCCAGCAGCTTAGATCGACTAGCGGGAGTCTACAATGAGCAGTTCTTC.

Here the CDR3 reads CSASNYEQYF. DNA of the CDR3: TGCAGTGCCTCTAACTACGAGCAGTACTTC. The chain recombines TRBV20-1 with TRBJ2-7; D remains unclear. Germline CDR1 and CDR2: DFQATT and SNEGSKA (reference sequence). This CDR3 contains 10 residues. With 6 bases removed from V and 3 bases from J, the gap between germline ends came to 6 bases.

The chain has TRBV4-1 and TRBJ1-4; unclear D gene. CDR1 and CDR2 (germline): MGHRA, YSYEKL. CDR3 length equals 13 residues. Trimming took off 1 base at V and 8 bases at J, with 8 bases between the two ends. CDR3 in DNA: TGCGCCAGCAGCCAAGTGGGTAGCGAAAAACTGTTTTTT. Translated, it gives CASSQVGSEKLFF.

This chain links TRBV5-4 with TRBJ2-1; D is possibly TRBD1 or TRBD2 (5 bases each). The V end lost 7 bases, the J end lost 3 bases, and 17 bases lay between the germline ends. In germline, CDR1 is SGHNT, CDR2 YYREEE (reference sequence). This CDR3 has 15 residues. The CDR3 DNA follows: TGTGCCAGCCAAGTTAGGGGAGAGGTCTACAATGAGCAGTTCTTC. Its translation is CASQVRGEVYNEQFF.

The CDR3 DNA reads TGTGCCAGCAGCCCCCGGCGGCGACAGGGGGCTTCTCTCGGCTACACCTTC. The encoded protein is CASSPRRRQGASLGYTF. V gene TRBV7-9 combines with J gene TRBJ1-2; 10 nucleotides line up with TRBD1. Looked up from germline, CDR1 is SEHNR and CDR2 is FQNEAQ (reference sequence). The CDR3 runs 17 residues. Trimming took 5 bases from V and 8 from J; bases not matched to a gene: 17.

A word on this clone: This could be a read error, since a much larger clone is one nucleotide away. The V gene is TRBV25-1, the J gene TRBJ2-5; D call uncertain. The V gene lost 3 bases and the J gene lost 5 bases, with 1 base spanning the gap. This CDR3 has 10 amino acids. Germline V gene lookup returns CDR1 MGHDK and CDR2 SYGVNS. CDR3 nucleotide sequence: TGTGCCAGCAGTGAGGAGACCCAGTACTTC. Amino acid sequence: CASSEETQYF.

The chain links TRBV5-1 to TRBJ2-2; 13 bases are shared with TRBD2. The CDR3 contains 17 residues. The trim removed 0 bases at V and 6 bases at J, leaving 5 bases unmatched. Germline CDR1 and CDR2: SGHRS and YFSETQ. The CDR3 reads CASSLGLAGGIPGELFF. The DNA of the CDR3 is TGCGCCAGCAGCTTGGGACTAGCGGGAGGCATACCCGGGGAGCTGTTTTTT.

This clone was seen just once. The V gene is TRBV5-1, the J gene TRBJ2-3; D may be TRBD1 (6 bases). This CDR3 spans 16 amino acids. The germline CDR1 and CDR2 sequences are SGHRS and YFSETQ. V lost 0 bases and J 2 bases, leaving 13 bases between the germline ends. CDR3: CASSLGARGSTDTQYF. The CDR3, as DNA: TGCGCCAGCAGCTTGGGGGCGAGGGGGTCCACAGATACGCAGTATTTT. Complete variable domain (other parts from reference TRBV5-1 and TRBJ2-3): KAGVTQTPRYLIKTRGQQVTLSCSPISGHRSVSWYQQTPGQGLQFLFEYFSETQRNKGNFPGRFSGRQFSNSRSEMNVSTLELGDSALYLCASSLGARGSTDTQYFGPGTRLTVL.

The V and J genes are TRBV30 and TRBJ1-1; no clear D gene. The germline CDR1 and CDR2 sequences are GTSNPN and SVGIG (reference sequence). Trimming pared 0 bases from V and 3 bases from J, leaving 14 bases between. The length of the CDR3 is 15 residues. The CDR3: CAWSVLRQFYTEAFF. The CDR3 DNA is TGTGCCTGGAGTGTACTGCGGCAGTTTTACACTGAAGCTTTCTTT. Full variable domain (rest looked up from reference TRBV30 and TRBJ1-1): SQTIHQWPATLVQPVGSPLSLECTVEGTSNPNLYWYRQAAGRGLQLLFYSVGIGQISSEVPQNLSASRPQDRQFILSSKKLLLSDSGFYLCAWSVLRQFYTEAFFGQGTRLTVV.

The chain has TRBV10-1 and TRBJ2-3; D may be TRBD1 (5 bases). This CDR3 has 15 amino acids. Trimming took 6 bases from V and 1 from J, leaving 14 bases between them. Germline CDR1 and CDR2: WNHNN and SYGVQD (reference sequence). In nucleotides, the CDR3 is TGCGCCAGCAGCCTCAGGGTCGTAGGCACAGATACGCAGTATTTT. It encodes CASSLRVVGTDTQYF.

V is TRBV2 and J is TRBJ1-2; D is undetermined. The CDR3 runs to 11 residues. V was pared by 3 bases and J by 5 bases, with 4 bases between. Per the germline V gene, CDR1 is SNHLY and CDR2 is FYNNEI. The CDR3 nucleotides are TGTGCCAGCAGTGAGAGGTATGGCTACACCTTC. This translates into CASSERYGYTF.

V and J are TRBV5-1 and TRBJ2-7; possibly TRBD1 for D (6 bases). Germline CDR1 SGHRS, CDR2 YFSETQ. This CDR3 comprises 13 residues. Deletions cut 3 bases from V and 5 bases from J, with 12 bases between. CDR3 nucleotides: TGCGCCAGCAGCTACCCACAGGGTAACGAGCAGTACTTC. Its translation is CASSYPQGNEQYF.

The V and J genes are TRBV19 and TRBJ2-7; 8 bases align to TRBD1. The CDR3 covers 17 residues. The germline V gene has CDR1 LNHDA and CDR2 SQIVND (reference sequence). After removal of 1 base from V and 3 bases from J, the junction contained 11 bases not matched to a gene. CDR3 DNA sequence: TGTGCCAGTAGTATAGTGGCAGGGGGCGATAATTTCTACGAGCAGTACTTC. Encoded protein: CASSIVAGGDNFYEQYF. The full variable domain, completed using reference TRBV19 and TRBJ2-7, is DGGITQSPKYLFRKEGQNVTLSCEQNLNHDAMYWYRQDPGQGLRLIYYSQIVNDFQKGDIAEGYSVSREKKESFPLTVTSAQKNPTAFYLCASSIVAGGDNFYEQYFGPGTRLTVT.

CDR3 loop: CASSLAMAGHTEAFF. Here the CDR3 DNA reads TGTGCCAGCAGCTTGGCGATGGCAGGGCACACTGAAGCTTTCTTT. V usage is TRBV13 and J usage is TRBJ1-1; D possibly corresponds to TRBD1 (5 bases). From germline, CDR1 is PRHDT and CDR2 FYEKMQ (reference sequence). CDR3 length equals 15 residues. The germline V and J ends were trimmed by 3 bases and 3 bases, with 14 bases remaining between them.

As concerns this clone: An end of the junction differs from the germline gene, which may be a read error. V is TRBV14 and J is TRBJ1-1; no firm D call. CDR3 size: 16 residues. CDR1 and CDR2 (germline): SGHDN, FVKESK. DNA for the CDR3: TGTGCCAGCAGTCAAGATAGGCTGGGGTTGGACACTGAAGCTTTCTTT. This codes for CASSQDRLGLDTEAFF.

As concerns this clone: This CDR3 is also generated by other DNA sequences in the sample. This chain uses TRBV29-1 with TRBJ1-4; D remains ambiguous. CDR3 size: 12 residues. V was cut by 4 bases and J by 0 bases, with 3 bases left in between. The germline CDR1 and CDR2 sequences are SQVTM and ANQGSEA. CDR3 amino acids: CSVVATNEKLFF. For the CDR3, the DNA is TGCAGCGTTGTTGCAACTAATGAAAAACTGTTTTTT.

The V and J genes are TRBV2 and TRBJ2-3; D is unclear. This CDR3 is built from 12 residues. Looked up from germline, CDR1 is SNHLY and CDR2 is FYNNEI. The V end was cut by 2 bases, the J end by 5 bases, with 5 bases between. The CDR3 loop reads CASSELGDTQYF. The CDR3 DNA is TGTGCCAGCAGTGAACTGGGAGATACGCAGTATTTT.

This sequence joins TRBV30 and TRBJ1-3; 8 nucleotides align to TRBD1. J lost 3 bases, V lost 6 bases, and 1 base had no gene match. The CDR3 loop spans 12 amino acids. CDR1 GTSNPN and CDR2 SVGIG come from the germline V gene (reference sequence). CDR3 protein: CACGQGGNTIYF. The CDR3 DNA follows: TGTGCCTGTGGACAGGGTGGAAACACCATATATTTT.

This chain links TRBV7-6 with TRBJ2-5; D is perhaps TRBD1 (6 bases). V lost 5 bases and J lost 3, with 19 bases in between. The germline V gene has CDR1 SGHVS and CDR2 FNYEAQ. The CDR3 spans 16 residues. The CDR3 loop reads CASSPIQGTTKETQYF. The CDR3 DNA reads as TGTGCCAGCAGCCCGATACAGGGTACAACGAAAGAGACCCAGTACTTC.

With respect to this clone: The same CDR3 can be traced to other DNA sequences in this sample. The V gene is TRBV18, the J gene TRBJ2-5, with unresolved D. Trimming removed 3 bases from V and 5 bases from J, with 10 bases in between. CDR3 size: 13 residues. From germline, CDR1 is KGHSH and CDR2 LQKENI. The DNA for the CDR3 is TGTGCCAGCTCACCGCCCCTATGGGAGACCCAGTACTTC. It yields the protein CASSPPLWETQYF.

Regarding this clone: Sequence at one end of the junction differs from germline and may be a read error. The chain joins TRBV5-4 to TRBJ2-1; D is uncertain. The CDR3 is 12 amino acids. CDR1 SGHNT and CDR2 YYREEE come from the germline V gene (reference sequence). The CDR3 sequence is CASSLPLHEQFF. CDR3 nucleotides: TGTGCCAGCAGCTTGCCCCTCCATGAACAGTTCTTC. Full variable domain (missing parts from reference TRBV5-4 and TRBJ2-1): ETGVTQSPTHLIKTRGQQVTLRCSSQSGHNTVSWYQQALGQGPQFIFQYYREEENGRGNFPPRFSGLQFPNYSSELNVNALELDDSALYLCASSLPLHEQFFGPGTRLTVL.

This clone was detected only once. The rearrangement uses TRBV30 and TRBJ1-4; 9 bases agree with TRBD1. This CDR3 is 13 amino acids long. With 5 bases clipped from V and 10 bases from J, the junction kept 8 bases outside the gene matches. Germline V lookup: CDR1 GTSNPN, CDR2 SVGIG (reference sequence). The CDR3 spells CAWAGTGFGKLFF. The CDR3 DNA follows: TGTGCCTGGGCCGGGACAGGGTTCGGAAAACTGTTTTTT.

This chain joins TRBV28 and TRBJ2-3, with a weak D call TRBD2 (6 bases). The CDR3 extends over 15 amino acids. Trimming removed 5 bases from V and 2 bases from J, with 14 bases in between. Germline V CDR1 and CDR2: MDHEN, SYDVKM. CDR3: CASSPSGLITDTQYF. DNA of the CDR3: TGTGCCAGCAGTCCTTCGGGACTTATCACAGATACGCAGTATTTT.

This chain links TRBV28 with TRBJ1-1; D uncertain. Germline values: CDR1 MDHEN, CDR2 SYDVKM. This CDR3 is built from 11 residues. V was clipped by 6 bases and J by 2 bases, with 4 bases between them. DNA for the CDR3: TGTGCCAGCAGAGCCAACACTGAAGCTTTCTTT. It encodes CASRANTEAFF.

Written as DNA, the CDR3 is TGCGCCAGCAGCACTGCAGCCCGGGAGACCCAGTACTTC. Translation gives CASSTAARETQYF. The chain has TRBV5-1 and TRBJ2-5; no clear D. The ends were cut back, 4 bases at V and 5 bases at J, with 12 bases in the middle. Germline loops: CDR1 SGHRS, CDR2 YFSETQ. This CDR3 has 13 residues.

DNA of the CDR3: TGTGCCAGCAGTTACTCCCCACTAGCGGGGGCTCGGGAGCAGTACTTC. It yields the protein CASSYSPLAGAREQYF. The rearrangement joins TRBV6-6 to TRBJ2-7; TRBD2 matches 11 bases. Germline V gene sequence: CDR1 MNHNY, CDR2 SVGAGI (reference sequence). This CDR3 contains 16 residues. The J segment lost 7 bases and the V segment lost 0 bases, leaving 8 bases of the junction unmatched.